The T cell receptor (beta chain) described here comes from a study of T cells in Graves' hyperthyroidism and ophthalmopathy. Amplified TCR beta CDR3 regions derived from RNA transcripts. A first-round RT-PCR of the TCR CDR3 used the HTBI primer set. TCRdb reanalysed the multiplex PCR reads using MiXCR and keeps one entry per CDR3 protein. The sample has approximately 610,000 distinct CDR3 sequences, under 15% seen once. V lost 1 base to trimming and J lost 4 bases, with 14 bases between them. The germline V gene has CDR1 MGHDK and CDR2 SYGVNS. The CDR3 is made up of 16 amino acids. The origin of this receptor is a woman aged 40-49 years with Graves' ophthalmopathy. What was sequenced was blood. The rearrangement joins TRBV25-1 to TRBJ1-5, with D unclear. The CDR3 region is CASSEWCDGVNQPQHF. CDR3 DNA sequence: TGTGCCAGCAGTGAATGGTGTGACGGGGTGAATCAGCCCCAGCATTTT.